The TCR beta chain described here comes from a study of CD8 T cells in Susac syndrome. The CDR3 runs to 15 residues. V was trimmed by 5 bases and J by 5 bases, leaving 17 bases between them. Germline lookup yields CDR1 SGHTA and CDR2 FQGNSA. cDNA came from roughly 0.53 to 1 ug RNA primed by random hexamers. A multiplex approach, immunoSEQ multiplex PCR, amplified TCR beta CDR3 across 54 Vbeta and 13 Jbeta. Each CDR3 protein is one row after TCRdb ran MiXCR on the immunoSEQ multiplex PCR reads. There are approximately 190,000 distinct CDR3 sequences in the sample; 90% to 97% occur only once, and roughly 0.093% lies in the top ten.

The V call is TRBV7-2, the J call TRBJ2-3; the D gene is possibly TRBD2 (6 bases). This sequence was found in a human donor with Susac syndrome. The source material was CD4+ T cells from PBMCs. The CDR3 protein is CASSQQTGEIDTQYF. CDR3 bases: TGTGCCAGCAGCCAACAGACGGGGGAGATAGATACGCAGTATTTT.